This TCR beta chain was found in a study of neurological immune-mediated disorders. Study-wide results and caveats: The highest TCR clonal expansion occurred in HTLV-1-associated myelopathy; multiple sclerosis fell below healthy controls.

This clonotype was detected many times. Its antigen is not known. Libraries from sorted cells used some 1 million T cells (CD4+ or CD8+). This CDR3 region has 15 residues. V lost 4 bases to trimming and J lost 0 bases, with 13 bases between them. Germline CDR1 reads MDHEN; CDR2 reads SYDVKM. cDNA synthesis was performed by 5'RACE with 10-nucleotide random UMIs. Via MiXCR, TCRdb re-called the 5' RACE reads, giving one row per CDR3 protein. This table holds roughly 39,000 distinct CDR3 sequences, approximately 7.2% found once. The rearrangement links TRBV28 to TRBJ2-7, with D perhaps matching TRBD2 (6 bases). Sequencing input: CD4+ T cells from blood. The sequence came from a man between 45 and 60 years old in good health. CDR3 region: CASSSLAGLSYEQYF. The CDR3 DNA reads as TGTGCCAGCAGTTCACTAGCCGGGCTCTCCTACGAGCAGTACTTC.